Here is one TCR beta chain with its context. Its antigen is not known. The germline V gene encodes CDR1 SGHRS and CDR2 YFSETQ. CDR3 length: 13 residues. V was trimmed by 8 bases and J by 5 bases, leaving 15 bases between them. The sample comes from a study of beta chain features in type 1 diabetes. On the study more broadly: On cell yields, gender and age, patients and healthy donors were similar. Across all samples, around 98 million sorted cells were examined.

General observations from the study: In the patient group, naive, central memory and Treg TCRB repertoires seemed more alike than in the healthy donor group. The study found moderately but significantly shorter TCRB CDR3s in all four CD4+ subsets of Type 1 diabetes patients.

Every isolated RNA sample was fully reverse transcribed, so sequencing captured expressed TCRB transcripts. TCRdb's copy holds only in-frame clones and misses some; the assay was immunoSEQ multiplex PCR. The table shows nearly 350,000 clones, with around 8% occurring only once. V is TRBV5-1 and J is TRBJ2-3; no clear D gene. The sequenced sample was central memory CD4+ T cells from blood. The sequence was obtained from a woman aged 18-29 years in good health. The CDR3 DNA follows: TGCGCCAGTACGACGGGCACGGGAGATACGCAGTATTTT. This encodes CASTTGTGDTQYF.